This T cell receptor (beta chain) was observed in a study of immune evolution from preneoplasia to lung adenocarcinoma. General observations from the study: From normal lung to invasive adenocarcinoma, top clone frequencies appeared to decrease. Clonality was highest in normal lung, lower in later-stage lesions apparently.

Produced via immunoSEQ multiplex PCR; TCRdb's table is partial and in-frame only. The sample carries some 5,000 clones, 65% to 70% recorded once. Per germline, CDR1 PRHDT and CDR2 FYEKMQ (reference sequence). V dropped 5 bases and J dropped 2 bases, with 23 bases sitting between them. The CDR3 runs to 18 residues. Patient tissue came from resections in Japan or China, 2014–2017. Each case's diagnosis was confirmed by two pathologists on H&E. Worth noting for this clone: Its antigen is not identified.

Sample: FFPE adjacent normal lung tissue. This chain links TRBV13 with TRBJ2-3, with D possibly matching TRBD1 (6 bases). The receptor was derived from a person older than 75 with lung adenocarcinoma. CDR3 DNA sequence: TGTGCCAGCAGCACCCCTACGGACAGCTCAAAATCCACAGATACGCAGTATTTT. Its protein is CASSTPTDSSKSTDTQYF.